The entry below describes one T cell receptor beta chain. Its antigen is unidentified. Treatment defined: approximately 9-day PBMC culture with coronavirus spike peptide pools or control peptides (ViraFEST assay). Dates of positive PCR ran from March to December 2020, before US Alpha, Beta and Delta variants. Cultured CD4+ T cell DNA underwent sequencing with the Oncomine TCR Beta short-read assay. TCRdb reprocessed the PCR reads with MiXCR, giving one entry per CDR3 protein. In the table there are under 20,000 distinct CDR3 sequences, over 60% of which are singletons. The CDR3 sequence is 14 residues long. With 9 bases removed from V and 0 bases from J, the gap between germline ends came to 12 bases. Germline-derived CDR1 and CDR2 are SEHNR and FQNEAQ (reference sequence). The record originates from a study of vaccination and CD4 T cells after COVID-19. Study-wide context: Six males and four females, two Hispanic, made up the convalescents. A CEFX pool, an HIV-1 Nef pool, or else no peptide went into the control cultures. Investigators drew the post-COVID samples a median roughly 96 days after diagnosis, with a range of 35 to 161.

The genes are TRBV7-9 and TRBJ2-1, with D perhaps TRBD2 (6 bases). The sequence came from a human donor who had recovered from COVID-19. The sample taken for sequencing was CD4+ T cells from blood, cultured in vitro. The CDR3: CASNRGSSYNEQFF. The CDR3 DNA is TGTGCCAGTAACCGGGGGAGCTCCTACAATGAGCAGTTCTTC. Full variable domain (remainder filled in from reference TRBV7-9 and TRBJ2-1): DTGVSQNPRHKITKRGQNVTFRCDPISEHNRLYWYRQTLGQGPEFLTYFQNEAQLEKSRLLSDRFSAERPKGSFSTLEIQRTEQGDSAMYLCASNRGSSYNEQFFGPGTRLTVL.